A selection of T cell receptor beta chains follows, all from one sample in a study of control samples from healthy donors and cancer patients. Some clones are missing from TCRdb's copy, which holds only in-frame ones; the method was immunoSEQ multiplex PCR. The table has around 70,000 clones, approximately 83% seen once. Sequencing was performed on blood. All receptors derive from a man aged 55 to 70 in good health. The CDR3 runs from the conserved cysteine through the conserved F or W. The order of the fields is CDR3 length, clone size, V gene, D gene, J gene, CDR3 DNA, CDR3 protein. D genes are given only for firm matches. The size field is filled for only some rows; it gives once, few, many or a size class.

cdr3_length: 18
clone_size: -
v_call: TRBV5-1
d_call: TRBD1
j_call: TRBJ2-7
cdr3_nt: TGCGCCAGCAAACCCCTCCCGGGGACAGGGGGCTCGTCGGGCGAGCAGTACTTC
cdr3_aa: CASKPLPGTGGSSGEQYF

cdr3_length: 13
clone_size: -
v_call: TRBV6-1
d_call: -
j_call: TRBJ1-2
cdr3_nt: TGTGCCAGCAGTGAAGCTAGAGATGGCGGCTACACCTTC
cdr3_aa: CASSEARDGGYTF

cdr3_length: 14
clone_size: -
v_call: TRBV5-6
d_call: -
j_call: TRBJ1-1
cdr3_nt: TGTGCCAGCAGCTCCGGAAGGGGGAACACTGAAGCTTTCTTT
cdr3_aa: CASSSGRGNTEAFF

cdr3_length: 15
clone_size: -
v_call: TRBV24-1
d_call: TRBD2
j_call: TRBJ2-5
cdr3_nt: TGTGCCACCAGTAGTCGCGCTAGCGGGACGGGGACCCAGTACTTC
cdr3_aa: CATSSRASGTGTQYF

cdr3_length: 14
clone_size: -
v_call: TRBV6-5
d_call: TRBD1
j_call: TRBJ2-3
cdr3_nt: TGTGCCAGCAGTTACTCCGCAGGGGGATATACGCAGTATTTT
cdr3_aa: CASSYSAGGYTQYF

cdr3_length: 15
clone_size: -
v_call: TRBV10-3
d_call: TRBD1
j_call: TRBJ1-6
cdr3_nt: TGTGCCATCAGTGTTTCAGGGGGCAGGGATTCACCCCTCCACTTT
cdr3_aa: CAISVSGGRDSPLHF

cdr3_length: 13
clone_size: -
v_call: TRBV5-6
d_call: -
j_call: TRBJ2-1
cdr3_nt: TGTGCCAGCAGGTATCGTATACACCCTTTGCAGTTCTTC
cdr3_aa: CASRYRIHPLQFF

cdr3_length: 15
clone_size: few
v_call: TRBV6-6
d_call: -
j_call: TRBJ1-3
cdr3_nt: TGTGCCAGCAGTTCAAGGGGGAGGGATGGAAACACCATATATTTT
cdr3_aa: CASSSRGRDGNTIYF

cdr3_length: 13
clone_size: -
v_call: TRBV28
d_call: TRBD1
j_call: TRBJ1-2
cdr3_nt: TGTGCCATCCGAGGACAGGGGGTTTCTAGCTACACCTTC
cdr3_aa: CAIRGQGVSSYTF

cdr3_length: 14
clone_size: -
v_call: TRBV6-6
d_call: -
j_call: TRBJ2-2
cdr3_nt: TGTGCCAGCACCCTAGGGGTTTCGGCCGGGGAGCTGTTTTTT
cdr3_aa: CASTLGVSAGELFF

cdr3_length: 14
clone_size: -
v_call: TRBV7-2
d_call: -
j_call: TRBJ2-1
cdr3_nt: TGTGCCAGCAGCTTGGGCGCTACCTACAATGAGCAGTTCTTC
cdr3_aa: CASSLGATYNEQFF

cdr3_length: 14
clone_size: -
v_call: TRBV27
d_call: -
j_call: TRBJ1-5
cdr3_nt: TGTGCCAGCGGCTGGAATGGTAGCAATCAGCCCCAGCATTTT
cdr3_aa: CASGWNGSNQPQHF

cdr3_length: 14
clone_size: -
v_call: TRBV6-4
d_call: -
j_call: TRBJ2-2
cdr3_nt: TGTGCCAGCAGGACAGGAGGGAACACCGGGGAGCTGTTTTTT
cdr3_aa: CASRTGGNTGELFF

cdr3_length: 16
clone_size: -
v_call: TRBV5-1
d_call: TRBD2
j_call: TRBJ2-7
cdr3_nt: TGCGCCAGCAGCTTGGGACTAGCGGGAGTATCGTACGAGCAGTACTTC
cdr3_aa: CASSLGLAGVSYEQYF

cdr3_length: 11
clone_size: -
v_call: TRBV21-1
d_call: -
j_call: TRBJ2-1
cdr3_nt: TGTGCCAGCAGTGTCTACAATGAGCAGTTCTTC
cdr3_aa: CASSVYNEQFF

cdr3_length: 16
clone_size: -
v_call: TRBV5-4
d_call: -
j_call: TRBJ2-5
cdr3_nt: TGTGCCAGCAGCTTGAGTCCAGTCCCGGGGGAAGAGACCCAGTACTTC
cdr3_aa: CASSLSPVPGEETQYF